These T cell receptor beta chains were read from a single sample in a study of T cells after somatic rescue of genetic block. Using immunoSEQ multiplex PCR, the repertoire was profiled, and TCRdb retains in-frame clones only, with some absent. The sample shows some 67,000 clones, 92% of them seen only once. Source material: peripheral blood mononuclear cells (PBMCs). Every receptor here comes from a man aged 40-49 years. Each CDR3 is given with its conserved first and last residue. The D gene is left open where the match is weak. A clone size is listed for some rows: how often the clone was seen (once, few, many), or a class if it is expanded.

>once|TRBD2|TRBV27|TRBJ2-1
CASSPGAGGEQFF
TGTGCCAGCAGCCCTGGTGCGGGAGGTGAGCAGTTCTTC
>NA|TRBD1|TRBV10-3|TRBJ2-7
CAIREPGTGGNEQYF
TGTGCCATCAGGGAACCCGGGACAGGGGGTAACGAGCAGTACTTC
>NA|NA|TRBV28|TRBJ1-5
CASSSQGSAYRSAGIAQHF
TGTGCCAGCAGCTCCCAGGGGAGCGCATACAGATCAGCCGGGATTGCCCAGCATTTT
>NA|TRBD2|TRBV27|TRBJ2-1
CASSFPGLAGGPNEQFF
TGTGCCAGCAGTTTCCCGGGACTAGCGGGGGGTCCCAATGAGCAGTTCTTC
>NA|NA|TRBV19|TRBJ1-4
CASQRTKTNEKLFF
TGTGCCAGCCAACGTACGAAAACTAATGAAAAACTGTTTTTT
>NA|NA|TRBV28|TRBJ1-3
CASTGGDTIYF
TGTGCCAGCACCGGCGGGGACACCATATATTTT
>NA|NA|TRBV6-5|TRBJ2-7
CASTQGALSYEQYF
TGTGCCAGCACTCAGGGTGCGCTCTCCTACGAGCAGTACTTC
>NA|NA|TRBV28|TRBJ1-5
CATTPDPPTDYSNQPQHF
TGTGCCACCACCCCGGACCCACCAACTGATTATAGCAATCAGCCCCAGCATTTT
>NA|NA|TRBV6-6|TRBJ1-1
CASSSRRAEAFF
TGTGCCAGCAGCAGCAGAAGGGCTGAAGCTTTCTTT
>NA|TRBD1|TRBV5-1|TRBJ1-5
CASSPTGVGNQPQHF
TGCGCCAGCAGCCCGACAGGGGTGGGCAATCAGCCCCAGCATTTT
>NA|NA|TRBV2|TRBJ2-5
CASSESRLALQETQYF
TGTGCCAGCAGTGAGTCCAGGCTAGCCCTCCAAGAGACCCAGTACTTC
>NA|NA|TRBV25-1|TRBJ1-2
CASTPLGAGGYTF
TGTGCCAGCACTCCCCTAGGGGCTGGTGGCTACACCTTC
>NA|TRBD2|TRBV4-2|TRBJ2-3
CASSHGGGRGTDTQYF
TGTGCCAGCAGCCACGGGGGGGGGCGCGGCACAGATACGCAGTATTTT
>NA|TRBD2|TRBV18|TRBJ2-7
CASSGLREPGEQYF
TGTGCCAGTTCCGGGTTGCGGGAGCCGGGCGAGCAGTACTTC
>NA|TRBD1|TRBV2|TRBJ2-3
CASSPGQGADTQYF
TGTGCCAGCAGCCCCGGACAGGGTGCAGATACGCAGTATTTT
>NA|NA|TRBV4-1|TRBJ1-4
CASSQVVQAIEKLFF
TGCGCCAGCAGCCAAGTGGTGCAGGCAATTGAAAAACTGTTTTTT
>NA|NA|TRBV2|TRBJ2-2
CASSGGGSSTGELFF
TGTGCCAGCAGTGGAGGGGGGTCTAGTACCGGGGAGCTGTTTTTT
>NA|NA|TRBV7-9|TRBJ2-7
CASSPPREDEQYF
TGTGCCAGCAGCCCCCCGCGAGAAGACGAGCAGTACTTC
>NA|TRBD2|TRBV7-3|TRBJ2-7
CASSLNLEPAGGGEQYF
TGTGCCAGCAGCTTAAATTTGGAACCAGCGGGGGGAGGCGAGCAGTACTTC
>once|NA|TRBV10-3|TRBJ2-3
CAIGLASTDTQYF
TGTGCCATCGGTCTAGCGAGCACAGATACGCAGTATTTT
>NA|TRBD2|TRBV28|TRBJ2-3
CASNRAGITDTQYF
TGTGCCAGCAACCGAGCGGGAATAACAGATACGCAGTATTTT
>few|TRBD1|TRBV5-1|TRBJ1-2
CASSLGQGLSYGYTF
TGCGCCAGCAGCTTGGGACAGGGTTTGTCCTATGGCTACACCTTC
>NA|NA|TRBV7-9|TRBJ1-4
CASSLVGNEKLFF
TGTGCCAGCAGCTTAGTTGGTAATGAAAAACTGTTTTTT
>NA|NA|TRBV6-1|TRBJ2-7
CASARAGNYEQYF
TGTGCCAGCGCAAGGGCAGGGAACTACGAGCAGTACTTC